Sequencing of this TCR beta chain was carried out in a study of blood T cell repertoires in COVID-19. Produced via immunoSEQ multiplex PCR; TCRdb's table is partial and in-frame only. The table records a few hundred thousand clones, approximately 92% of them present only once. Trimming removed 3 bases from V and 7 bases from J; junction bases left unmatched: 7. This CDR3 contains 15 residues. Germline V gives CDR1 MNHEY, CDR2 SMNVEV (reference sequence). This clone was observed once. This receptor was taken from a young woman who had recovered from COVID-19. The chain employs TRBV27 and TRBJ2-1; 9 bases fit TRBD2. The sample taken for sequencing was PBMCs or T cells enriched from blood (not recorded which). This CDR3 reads CASSLLLAGGNEQFF. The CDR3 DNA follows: TGTGCCAGCAGTTTGCTACTAGCGGGCGGGAATGAGCAGTTCTTC.